The clone carrying this TCR beta chain appeared once. The antigen is undetermined. CDR3 length equals 17 residues. V was clipped by 1 base and J by 6 bases; unmatched bases: 8. Germline V lookup: CDR1 SGHTS, CDR2 YDEGEE. The sample belongs to a study of T cells in Graves' hyperthyroidism and ophthalmopathy. Amplified TCR beta CDR3 regions derived from RNA transcripts. The study used the HTBI primer set for a first-round RT-PCR of the TCR CDR3. Via MiXCR, TCRdb re-called the multiplex PCR reads, giving one row per CDR3 protein. The table shows more than 450,000 distinct CDR3 sequences, with just under 20% occurring only once. Study results and limitations: Ophthalmopathy was model-predicted a median roughly 6.5 months pre-onset. In the blood, most expanded thyroid clonotypes above 0.001 appeared as well.

For ophthalmopathy patients, the Clinical Activity Score was at least 3 and the NOSPECS grade at least 4; duration was under 3 months. PBMCs were sourced from less than 13 ml fresh peripheral blood. Sequenced: blood. The source of this sequence is a man between 35 and 55 years old with Graves' ophthalmopathy. The chain carries TRBV5-8 and TRBJ1-6, with 9 bases fitting TRBD1. In DNA form, the CDR3 reads TGTGCCAGCAGCTTGCAGGGGAGGACAGGGGTTAATTCACCCCTCCACTTT. This gives the protein CASSLQGRTGVNSPLHF. The full variable domain, completed using reference TRBV5-8 and TRBJ1-6, is EAGVTQSPTHLIKTRGQQATLRCSPISGHTSVYWYQQALGLGLQFLLWYDEGEERNRGNFPPRFSGRQFPNYSSELNVNALELEDSALYLCASSLQGRTGVNSPLHFGNGTRLTVT.